These T cell receptor beta chains were read from a single sample in a study of T cells in Graves' hyperthyroidism and ophthalmopathy. One entry per CDR3 protein, called by TCRdb with MiXCR from the multiplex PCR reads. The top ten hold about 4% of the sample, which has a few hundred thousand distinct CDR3 sequences, about 19% seen once. The sequenced sample was blood. Receptors originate from a woman aged 18 to 35 with Graves' hyperthyroidism. CDR3s leave out the opening cysteine and the closing phenylalanine or tryptophan. Each record gives: V gene, clone size, CDR3 protein. Rows may omit the clone size; those that give it use once, few, many or a size class.

TRBV24-1,many,ATQGHQNQPQH
TRBV2,many,ASRVPGAAFTEAF
TRBV11-2,NA,ASSSTGAGHYEQY
TRBV6-5,many,ASSYGSAGGGQETQY
TRBV6-5,NA,ASSYRERGQETQY
TRBV6-5,many,ASSFRTGPYGYT
TRBV12-3/TRBV12-4,few,ASGTRVRRNSPLH
TRBV4-1,NA,ASSQEGVYQPQH
TRBV13,many,ASSLSGWRGPSYEQY
TRBV12-3/TRBV12-4,many,ASSSPRMGAGNTEAF
TRBV20-1,many,SATRGATNYGYT
TRBV2,NA,ASRILAGGQNYGYT
TRBV7-8,many,ASSPRDRATYEQY
TRBV2,many,ASSESGYSGNTIY
TRBV20-1,many,SARSTGLNQPQH
TRBV11-2,many,ASSTTGGAETQY
TRBV2,many,ASTITQRASGSHEQY
TRBV12-3/TRBV12-4,many,ASSKGATPYGYT
TRBV7-2,many,ASSLGVGANVLT
TRBV30,NA,AWNRQTYEQY
TRBV11-3,few,ASSLVFQSLYEQY
TRBV6-2/TRBV6-3,NA,ASSPLQGAFGNQPQH
TRBV7-9,many,ASSKAVNTEAF
TRBV7-8,many,ASSLNRSLGRPL
TRBV28,NA,ASSLRGGPNSGANVLT
TRBV7-8,many,ASSLRAENIQY
TRBV19,many,ASSILNTGELF
TRBV20-1,many,SAQDTQNTEAF
TRBV28,many,ASSLTQGGYEQY
TRBV2,many,ASRRLAGFQETQY
TRBV30,many,AWSWQIPLYDGYT
TRBV20-1,many,SASRGRYSNQPQH
TRBV28,many,ASASLEWKAHSPLH
TRBV7-6,NA,ASSPYGGSAGANVLT
TRBV11-2,few,ASNFMGGQETQY
TRBV7-9,many,ASSSFRDSFSNT
TRBV6-5,NA,ASSSDPAATYEQY
TRBV11-2,few,ASSLDPSGANVLT
TRBV6-1,many,ASTTDIGDEAF
TRBV5-4,few,ASRRNRGRNTGELF
TRBV20-1,NA,SASRGQLNSPLH
TRBV6-4,few,ASRGGMWTGLRRQFTGELF
TRBV5-1,many,ASSLGTASYEQY
TRBV6-5,many,ASSRDREFGYT
TRBV7-2,many,ASSIMGPSYGYT
TRBV6-1,many,ASSEVPAGYEQY
TRBV7-2,few,ASSLGGINTGELF
TRBV3-1,many,ASSHLSGTNHYEQY
TRBV20-1,many,SARPGQGVYEQY
TRBV20-1,many,SAGGPRSGTQY